Below are 22 T cell receptor beta chains sequenced from a single sample in a study of cytomegalovirus exposure and HLA in healthy donors. Amplification used 60 Vbeta primers and 13 Jbeta primers. Measured with immunoSEQ multiplex PCR; TCRdb has only the in-frame clones, and not every one. The sample contains 150,000 to 200,000 clones, roughly 80% of which appear only once. Material for sequencing was PBMCs. These receptors came from a male donor in good health and CMV-seronegative.

The V call is TRBV19, the J call TRBJ1-5, with 8 bases matching TRBD1. The V gene's germline CDR1 is LNHDA and CDR2 SQIVND (reference sequence). The CDR3 is 14 amino acids. V shed 5 bases and J 5 bases; nucleotides not matched to a gene: 5. CDR3 loop: CASSFRGRDQPQHF. The CDR3 coding sequence is TGTGCCAGTAGTTTCAGGGGGCGCGATCAGCCCCAGCATTTT.

J is TRBJ1-5 and V is TRBV7-8; a weak D match, TRBD1 (6 bases). V lost 4 bases to trimming and J lost 2 bases, with 24 bases between them. Germline values: CDR1 SGHVS, CDR2 FQNEAQ. CDR3 length: 19 amino acids. The CDR3 sequence is CASSSLWAQGQKGNQPQHF. CDR3 coding DNA: TGTGCCAGCAGCTCCCTCTGGGCACAGGGCCAAAAAGGCAATCAGCCCCAGCATTTT. Based on the CDR3 plus reference TRBV7-8 and TRBJ1-5, the full variable domain is GAGVSQSPRYKVAKRGQDVALRCDPISGHVSLFWYQQALGQGPEFLTYFQNEAQLDKSGLPSDRFFAERPEGSVSTLKIQRTQQEDSAVYLCASSSLWAQGQKGNQPQHFGDGTRLSIL.

The rearrangement joins TRBV27 to TRBJ2-1; 8 nucleotides line up with TRBD2. The CDR3 spans 17 residues. Germline CDR1 and CDR2: MNHEY and SMNVEV (reference sequence). Trimming removed 1 base from V and 4 bases from J; junction bases left unmatched: 9. CDR3 coding DNA: TGTGCCAGCAGTTTATATAGGGGACTAGGAGCGTACAATGAGCAGTTCTTC. This encodes CASSLYRGLGAYNEQFF.

This chain connects TRBV28 to TRBJ2-1; D is unresolved. V lost 2 bases and J lost 4, with 9 bases in between. The CDR3 covers 14 residues. Germline V CDR1 and CDR2: MDHEN, SYDVKM. The CDR3 protein is CASSLPGAYNEQFF. The CDR3, as DNA: TGTGCCAGCAGTTTACCTGGAGCTTACAATGAGCAGTTCTTC. Full variable domain (outside the CDR3, taken from reference TRBV28 and TRBJ2-1): DVKVTQSSRYLVKRTGEKVFLECVQDMDHENMFWYRQDPGLGLRLIYFSYDVKMKEKGDIPEGYSVSREKKERFSLILESASTNQTSMYLCASSLPGAYNEQFFGPGTRLTVL.

This clone was seen once. The chain employs TRBV29-1 and TRBJ2-5; D is unresolved. The DNA end is a closer match to TRBJ2-7, so the J assignment may be wrong. CDR1 is SQVTM and CDR2 is ANQGSEA in the germline V gene. The CDR3 length is 11 residues. The CDR3 DNA reads as TGCAGCGTTCAATTTTGGGGCGAGCAGTACTTC. It translates to CSVQFWGEQYF.

The rearrangement links TRBV5-1 to TRBJ2-1; 9 positions match TRBD1. Germline loops: CDR1 SGHRS, CDR2 YFSETQ. Trimming took 4 bases from V and 9 from J; bases not matched to a gene: 14. CDR3 size: 16 residues. In nucleotides, the CDR3 is TGCGCCAGCAGCAGGGAAACCGGGACAGGGTGGGTTGAGCAGTTCTTC. The encoded protein is CASSRETGTGWVEQFF.

The chain carries TRBV28 and TRBJ2-1; 8 bases map to TRBD1. The CDR3 runs to 13 residues. The trim removed 8 bases at V and 5 bases at J, leaving 5 bases unmatched. CDR1 and CDR2 from the germline V gene are MDHEN and SYDVKM. The chain's CDR3 is CASRDRINNEQFF. The DNA of the CDR3 is TGTGCCAGCCGGGACAGGATCAACAATGAGCAGTTCTTC.

The V and J genes are TRBV28 and TRBJ2-5; 8 positions match TRBD2. With V trimmed by 6 bases and J by 5 bases, 14 bases remained unmatched. The CDR3 is 16 amino acids. CDR1 is MDHEN and CDR2 is SYDVKM in the germline V gene. CDR3 bases: TGTGCCAGCAGCTCACTAGCGGAGCGGGGGTGGGAGACCCAGTACTTC. As protein: CASSSLAERGWETQYF.

The V and J genes are TRBV19 and TRBJ1-4; D is ambiguous. With 4 bases removed from V and 8 bases from J, the gap between germline ends came to 17 bases. Germline V gene data show CDR1 as LNHDA and CDR2 as SQIVND (reference sequence). The CDR3 spans 15 residues. Here the CDR3 reads CASSTPTGVGEKLFF. The CDR3 coding sequence is TGTGCCAGTAGTACCCCTACCGGGGTTGGGGAAAAACTGTTTTTT.

V gene TRBV28 combines with J gene TRBJ1-4; D is perhaps TRBD1 (6 bases). Trimming pared 2 bases from V and 1 base from J, leaving 8 bases between. Germline values: CDR1 MDHEN, CDR2 SYDVKM. The CDR3 is 15 residues long. In nucleotides, the CDR3 is TGTGCCAGCAGTTTAACGGGACAAACTAATGAAAAACTGTTTTTT. The encoded protein is CASSLTGQTNEKLFF. The complete variable domain, with remaining parts taken from reference TRBV28 and TRBJ1-4, reads DVKVTQSSRYLVKRTGEKVFLECVQDMDHENMFWYRQDPGLGLRLIYFSYDVKMKEKGDIPEGYSVSREKKERFSLILESASTNQTSMYLCASSLTGQTNEKLFFGSGTQLSVL.

Of note for this clone: Other DNA sequences within the sample encode an identical CDR3. The chain combines TRBV28 with TRBJ2-5; the match to TRBD2 covers 11 bases. The germline gives CDR1 MDHEN, CDR2 SYDVKM. The CDR3 spans 16 residues. The J segment lost 4 bases and the V segment lost 4 bases, leaving 8 bases of the junction unmatched. CDR3 nucleotide sequence: TGTGCCAGCAGTTCCCCGGGCACTAGCGGGAGAGAGACCCAGTACTTC. Translated, it gives CASSSPGTSGRETQYF.

The CDR3 here is CASSYRADFSYEQYF. CDR3 coding DNA: TGCGCCAGCAGTTACCGGGCGGACTTCTCCTACGAGCAGTACTTC. V is TRBV5-1 and J is TRBJ2-7; a weak D match, TRBD2 (5 bases). The V end was cut by 5 bases, the J end by 0 bases, with 15 bases between. Germline CDR1 and CDR2: SGHRS and YFSETQ. The CDR3 length is 15 residues.

J is TRBJ2-7 and V is TRBV28; no clear D. The CDR3 runs 11 residues. The germline V and J ends were trimmed by 6 bases and 7 bases, with 10 bases remaining between them. CDR1 and CDR2 (germline): MDHEN, SYDVKM. The CDR3 DNA follows: TGTGCCAGCAGCGCCGGGTGGGAGCAGTACTTC. This sequence encodes CASSAGWEQYF.

V and J are TRBV5-1 and TRBJ1-2; 10 bases match TRBD1. CDR3 length: 14 amino acids. Unmatched junction bases numbered 5, after V lost 4 bases and J lost 5 bases. Germline lookup yields CDR1 SGHRS and CDR2 YFSETQ. The CDR3 bases are TGCGCCAGCAGCCCCGGGACAGGGGAATATGGCTACACCTTC. The encoded protein is CASSPGTGEYGYTF.

The chain links TRBV6-5 to TRBJ1-2; TRBD1 is a possible D gene (5 bases). Germline V gives CDR1 MNHEY, CDR2 SVGAGI. This CDR3 is 14 amino acids long. With 6 bases removed from V and 6 bases from J, the gap between germline ends came to 17 bases. CDR3 amino acids: CASSPDVAGNGYTF. The CDR3 DNA reads as TGTGCCAGCAGCCCAGACGTGGCAGGGAATGGCTACACCTTC.

This clone was detected only once. This chain joins TRBV7-3 and TRBJ2-1, with a tentative D call TRBD2 (5 bases). Trimming took off 5 bases at V and 3 bases at J, with 14 bases between the two ends. CDR1 and CDR2 from the germline V gene are SGHTA and FQGTGA. The CDR3 sequence is 15 residues long. The CDR3 reads CASSPVSGLYNEQFF. CDR3 in DNA: TGTGCCAGCAGCCCCGTGAGCGGCCTCTACAATGAGCAGTTCTTC.

The rearrangement uses TRBV4-2 and TRBJ2-1; perhaps TRBD2 as D (6 bases). The V and J ends lost 1 base and 0 bases respectively, with 16 bases between them. There are 18 residues in the CDR3. Germline V gene lookup returns CDR1 LGHNA and CDR2 YNFKEQ. CDR3 sequence (DNA): TGTGCCAGCAGCCAAGTAGGAGGGCGGGGTGGCTCCTACAATGAGCAGTTCTTC. This encodes CASSQVGGRGGSYNEQFF.

The J gene is TRBJ2-7, the V gene TRBV6-5; 10 nucleotides line up with TRBD2. V lost 6 bases, J lost 4 bases, and 9 bases stayed unmatched. Per the germline V gene, CDR1 is MNHEY and CDR2 is SVGAGI. The CDR3 runs to 15 residues. The CDR3 region has the DNA TGTGCCAGCAGGTCCTTTAGCGGGGGGTCGTACGAGCAGTACTTC. This encodes CASRSFSGGSYEQYF.

V usage is TRBV27 and J usage is TRBJ1-6, with TRBD1 as a possible D gene (5 bases). V shed 5 bases and J shed 8 bases, with 19 bases lying between them. CDR3 size: 16 residues. Germline V lookup: CDR1 MNHEY, CDR2 SMNVEV (reference sequence). CDR3 sequence: CASSSTWGGAHSPLHF. The CDR3, as DNA: TGTGCCAGCAGTAGTACGTGGGGAGGGGCCCATTCACCCCTCCACTTT.

V usage is TRBV19 and J usage is TRBJ2-5; D may be TRBD1 (6 bases). This CDR3 contains 16 residues. Germline CDR1 LNHDA, CDR2 SQIVND (reference sequence). V shed 1 base and J shed 1 base, with 13 bases lying between them. CDR3 DNA: TGTGCCAGTAGTATAGGCCCAATAGGGGGCCAAGAGACCCAGTACTTC. Amino acids: CASSIGPIGGQETQYF. Using reference TRBV19 and TRBJ2-5 for the parts outside the CDR3, the full variable domain is DGGITQSPKYLFRKEGQNVTLSCEQNLNHDAMYWYRQDPGQGLRLIYYSQIVNDFQKGDIAEGYSVSREKKESFPLTVTSAQKNPTAFYLCASSIGPIGGQETQYFGPGTRLLVL.

The J gene is TRBJ1-4, the V gene TRBV30, with 12 bases matching TRBD1. V was pared by 3 bases and J by 8 bases, with 10 bases of the junction left unmatched. Germline lookup yields CDR1 GTSNPN and CDR2 SVGIG (reference sequence). The CDR3 totals 16 residues. The CDR3 DNA sequence: TGTGCCTGGAGAAAGGGGACAGGGGGCGGTAGGGAAAAACTGTTTTTT. This gives the protein CAWRKGTGGGREKLFF.

The chain is built from TRBV30 and TRBJ2-3; tentatively, D is TRBD2 (6 bases). The germline V gene has CDR1 GTSNPN and CDR2 SVGIG (reference sequence). The CDR3 spans 14 residues. With 5 bases removed from V and 1 base from J, the gap between germline ends came to 13 bases. The CDR3 DNA sequence: TGTGCCTGGGGTAGCGGTAGAGGCACAGATACGCAGTATTTT. It translates to CAWGSGRGTDTQYF.